Listed here is a single T cell receptor (beta chain). The clone's antigen remains unknown. No qualities accompany the bases; no much larger clone lies one base away. V sheds 0 bases and J sheds 7 bases, leaving 9 bases between their ends. The CDR3 sequence holds 13 residues, the cysteine and phenylalanine included. Only the CDR3 DNA is retained, 39 bases long and in frame from the first base. The sample's time point label, decoded: sample taken at primary tumor resection. Without any cell sorting, TCR sequencing was performed on whole RNA extracted either from tumor and nontumor lung tissue or from cryopreserved PBMC samples. Donors were about 70 patients with early-stage, untreated non-small cell lung cancer from the lung TRACERx cohort. Only patients for whom sufficient RNA was available from at least two tumor regions were selected for TCR sequencing. The entry originates in a study of spatial heterogeneity in lung cancer (dated by TCRdb to 2018 to 2020). Looking at the study overall: Beta-chain transcripts were consistently detected in greater numbers than alpha-chain transcripts, which likely reflects a higher abundance of beta-chain transcripts. In non-small cell lung cancer, the study quantitatively compared TCR alpha and beta repertoires across several tumor regions, matched nontumor lung, and blood. In the raw uncorrected reads, each unique combination of TCR and UMI appeared on average more than ten times. At surgery, over 200 tumor regions, around 67 matched nontumor lung samples and more than 50 PBMC samples were TCR-sequenced for both alpha and beta chains. The study linked features of the TCR repertoire to counts of nonsynonymous mutations, which were determined by whole-exome sequencing of tumor tissue.

The paper as a whole reports these results and caveats: Additional single-cell paired TCR alpha and beta sequencing was considered necessary to confirm, at a functional level, the hypothesis that regional TCRs recognize regional mutations. Ubiquitous expanded tumor TCRs were found in blood more often at tumor resection than at routine follow-up.

Library preparation was by 5' RACE. TCRdb names NextSeq 500 as the instrument used. The TCR library protocol attached a unique molecular identifier to each TCR cDNA molecule to allow correction of PCR and sequencing errors. Per the source publication's procedure: TCR identification, UMI-based error correction and CDR3 extraction were all carried out with Decombinator tools. TCRs above a frequency of 2 per 1,000, corresponding to the top 1% of the tumor frequency distribution, were defined as expanded. Each repertoire was subsampled 100 times to 5,000 TCRs, after which Renyi diversity was computed with the R vegan package. To build CDR3 similarity networks, amino acid triplet string-kernel similarity was used, and CDR3s were connected when their pairwise similarity was above 0.82. The raw public reads went through TCRdb reprocessing: fastp at Q25, MiXCR clone calling, in-frame beta chains kept. Each entry is one CDR3 protein sequence, shown with its most common DNA and genes. These V and J calls are TCRdb output, not the study's own analysis. This sample holds around 74,000 distinct CDR3 sequences; about an eighth were observed only once. Roughly 6.9% of the sample is in the top ten clones.

The V and J genes are TRBV12-3 or TRBV12-4 and TRBJ1-1; the D gene identity is not certain. The receptor comes from a male donor with early-stage non-small cell lung cancer. The sample in question was PBMCs, obtained at surgery. The CDR3 reads CASSLATASEAFF. DNA sequence: TGTGCCAGCAGTTTAGCGACGGCGAGTGAAGCTTTCTTT.